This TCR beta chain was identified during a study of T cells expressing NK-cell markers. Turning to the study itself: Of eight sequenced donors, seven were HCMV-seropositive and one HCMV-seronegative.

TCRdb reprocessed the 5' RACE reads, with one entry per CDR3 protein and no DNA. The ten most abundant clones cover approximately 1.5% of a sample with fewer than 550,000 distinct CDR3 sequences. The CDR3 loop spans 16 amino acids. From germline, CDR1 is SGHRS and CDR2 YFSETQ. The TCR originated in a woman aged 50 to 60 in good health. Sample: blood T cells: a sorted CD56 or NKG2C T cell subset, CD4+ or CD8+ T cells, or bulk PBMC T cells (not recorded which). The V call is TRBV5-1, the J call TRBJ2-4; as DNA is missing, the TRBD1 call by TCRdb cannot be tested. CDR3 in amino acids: CASSSGLTGVQNIQYF.